Sequencing of this TCR beta chain was carried out in a study of CD8 T cells in Susac syndrome. General study results and limits: Clonal expansion was missing from Susac syndrome CD4+ T cell repertoires.

From blood CD8+ and CD4+ T cells, TCR beta sequences were generated. The TEMRA cells underwent FACS enrichment, while the CD8+ and CD4+ T cells underwent negative isolation. Losses at the gene ends were 1 base for V and 2 bases for J; bases not matched to a gene: 14. Looked up from germline, CDR1 is DFQATT and CDR2 is SNEGSKA (reference sequence). This CDR3 contains 17 residues. About this clonotype: What it binds is unknown.

RNA in amounts of roughly 0.5 to 1 ug was reverse transcribed with random hexamers. TCR beta CDR3 was amplified by immunoSEQ covering 54 Vbeta and 13 Jbeta. TCRdb called the immunoSEQ multiplex PCR reads again in MiXCR, with one record for every CDR3 protein. The sample includes roughly 190,000 distinct CDR3 sequences, 90% to 95% of them seen just once. This TCR was sampled from a human donor with Susac syndrome. V gene TRBV20-1 combines with J gene TRBJ2-7; TRBD1 agrees at 7 bases. The specimen was CD4+ T cells from PBMCs. Written as DNA, the CDR3 is TGCAGTGCTAGAGGCCGCAAGGACAGGAGGCGTGCCTACGAGCAGTACTTC. Translation gives CSARGRKDRRRAYEQYF.